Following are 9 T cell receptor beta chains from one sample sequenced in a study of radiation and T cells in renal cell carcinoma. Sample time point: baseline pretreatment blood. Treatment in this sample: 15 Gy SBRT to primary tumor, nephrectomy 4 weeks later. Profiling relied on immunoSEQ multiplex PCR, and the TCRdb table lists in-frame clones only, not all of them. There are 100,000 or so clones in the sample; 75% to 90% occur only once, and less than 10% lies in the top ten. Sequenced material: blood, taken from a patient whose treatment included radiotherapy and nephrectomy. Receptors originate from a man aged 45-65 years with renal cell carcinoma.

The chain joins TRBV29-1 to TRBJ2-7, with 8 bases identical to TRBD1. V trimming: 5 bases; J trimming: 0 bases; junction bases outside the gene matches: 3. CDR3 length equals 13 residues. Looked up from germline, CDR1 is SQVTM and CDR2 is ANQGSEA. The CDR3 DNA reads TGCAGCGTTTCAGGGGGCGCCTCCTACGAGCAGTACTTC. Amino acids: CSVSGGASYEQYF.

In DNA, the CDR3 is TGTGCCAGCAGCTTGCGACAGGGGGCGCGGGCTGGCTACACCTTC. Protein product: CASSLRQGARAGYTF. The chain is built from TRBV7-2 and TRBJ1-2, with TRBD1 identical over 10 bases. The CDR3 is made up of 15 amino acids. Germline trimming cut 3 bases from V and 7 bases from J; bases unmatched to any gene: 8. Germline CDR1 and CDR2: SGHTA and FQGNSA.

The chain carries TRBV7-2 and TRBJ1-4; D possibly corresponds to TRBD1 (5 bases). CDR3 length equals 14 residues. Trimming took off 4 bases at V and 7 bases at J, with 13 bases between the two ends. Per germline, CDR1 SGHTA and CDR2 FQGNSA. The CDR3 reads CASSWTSVGEKLFF. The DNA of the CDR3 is TGTGCCAGCAGCTGGACATCAGTTGGTGAAAAACTGTTTTTT.

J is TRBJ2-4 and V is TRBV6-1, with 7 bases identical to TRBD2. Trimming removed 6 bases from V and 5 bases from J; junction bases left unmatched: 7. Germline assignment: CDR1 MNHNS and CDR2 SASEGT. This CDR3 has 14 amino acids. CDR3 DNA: TGTGCCAGCAGCTCGGGTGGGGGGGAAAACATTCAGTACTTC. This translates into CASSSGGGENIQYF.

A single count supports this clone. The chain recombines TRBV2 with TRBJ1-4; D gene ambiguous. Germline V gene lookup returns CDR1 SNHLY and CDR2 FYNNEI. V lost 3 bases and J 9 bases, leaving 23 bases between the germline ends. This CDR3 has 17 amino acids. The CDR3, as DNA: TGTGCCAGCAGTGAGATTTCGGACGGACTATTAATGAAAAAACTGTTTTTT. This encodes CASSEISDGLLMKKLFF.

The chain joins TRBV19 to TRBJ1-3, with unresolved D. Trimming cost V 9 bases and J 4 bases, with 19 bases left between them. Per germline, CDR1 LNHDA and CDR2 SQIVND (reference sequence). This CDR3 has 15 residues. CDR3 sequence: CASSRRSARGNTIYF. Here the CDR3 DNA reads TGTGCCAGCAGCCGGCGATCCGCGCGGGGAAACACCATATATTTT.

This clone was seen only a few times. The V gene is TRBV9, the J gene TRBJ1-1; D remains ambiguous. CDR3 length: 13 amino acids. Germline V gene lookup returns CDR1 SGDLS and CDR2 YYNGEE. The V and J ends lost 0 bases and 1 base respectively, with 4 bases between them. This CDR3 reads CASSVESNTEAFF. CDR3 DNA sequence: TGTGCCAGCAGCGTAGAGTCGAACACTGAAGCTTTCTTT.

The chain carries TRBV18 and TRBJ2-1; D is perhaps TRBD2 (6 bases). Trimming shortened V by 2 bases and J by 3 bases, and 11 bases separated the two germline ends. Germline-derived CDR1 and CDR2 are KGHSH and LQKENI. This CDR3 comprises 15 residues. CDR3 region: CASSPLSSGYNEQFF. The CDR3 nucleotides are TGTGCCAGCTCACCATTAAGTAGCGGCTACAATGAGCAGTTCTTC.

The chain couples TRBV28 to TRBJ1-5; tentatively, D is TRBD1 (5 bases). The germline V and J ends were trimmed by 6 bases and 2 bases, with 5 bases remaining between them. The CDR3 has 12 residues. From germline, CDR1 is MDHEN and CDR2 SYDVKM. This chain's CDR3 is CASRTGNQPQHF. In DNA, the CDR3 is TGTGCCAGCAGGACAGGCAATCAGCCCCAGCATTTT.